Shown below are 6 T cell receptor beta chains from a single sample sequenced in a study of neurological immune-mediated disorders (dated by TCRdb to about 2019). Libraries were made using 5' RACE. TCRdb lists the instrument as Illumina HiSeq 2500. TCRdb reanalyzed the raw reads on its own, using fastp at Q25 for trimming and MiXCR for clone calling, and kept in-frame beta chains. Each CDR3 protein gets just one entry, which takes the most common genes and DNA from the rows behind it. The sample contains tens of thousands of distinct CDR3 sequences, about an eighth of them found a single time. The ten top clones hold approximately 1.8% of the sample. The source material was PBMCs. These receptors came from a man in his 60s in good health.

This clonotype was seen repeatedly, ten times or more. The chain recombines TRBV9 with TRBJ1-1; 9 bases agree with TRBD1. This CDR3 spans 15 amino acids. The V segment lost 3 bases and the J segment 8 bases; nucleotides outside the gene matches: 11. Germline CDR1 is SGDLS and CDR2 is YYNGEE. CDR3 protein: CASSAPGTGIDEAFF. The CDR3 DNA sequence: TGTGCCAGCAGCGCCCCCGGGACAGGGATTGACGAAGCTTTCTTT.

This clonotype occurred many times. Here the CDR3 DNA reads TGTGCCAGCAGTTTAGAGGCAGGAAACTATGGCTACACCTTC. It codes for CASSLEAGNYGYTF. The chain has TRBV12-3 or TRBV12-4 and TRBJ1-2, with D hard to call. There are 14 residues in the CDR3. V shed 1 base and J shed 2 bases, with 8 bases lying between them.

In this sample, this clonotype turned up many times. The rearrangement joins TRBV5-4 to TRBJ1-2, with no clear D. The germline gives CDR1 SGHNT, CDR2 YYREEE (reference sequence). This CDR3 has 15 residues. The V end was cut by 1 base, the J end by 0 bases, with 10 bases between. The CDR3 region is CASSLIRDTNYGYTF. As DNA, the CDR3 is TGTGCCAGCAGCTTGATCAGAGACACTAACTATGGCTACACCTTC.

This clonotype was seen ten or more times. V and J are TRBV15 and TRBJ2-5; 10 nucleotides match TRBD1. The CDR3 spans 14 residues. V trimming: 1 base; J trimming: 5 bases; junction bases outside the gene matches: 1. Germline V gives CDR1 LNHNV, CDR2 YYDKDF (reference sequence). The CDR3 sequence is CATSRGTGGETQYF. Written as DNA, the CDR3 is TGTGCCACCAGCAGAGGGACAGGGGGGGAGACCCAGTACTTC.

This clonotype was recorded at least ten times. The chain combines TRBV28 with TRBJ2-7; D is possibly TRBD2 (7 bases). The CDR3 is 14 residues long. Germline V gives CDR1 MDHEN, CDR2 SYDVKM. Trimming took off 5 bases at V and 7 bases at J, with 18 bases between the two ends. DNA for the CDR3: TGTGCCAGCAGTACGGGGGGCGCCTGGGGGGAGCAGTACTTC. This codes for CASSTGGAWGEQYF.

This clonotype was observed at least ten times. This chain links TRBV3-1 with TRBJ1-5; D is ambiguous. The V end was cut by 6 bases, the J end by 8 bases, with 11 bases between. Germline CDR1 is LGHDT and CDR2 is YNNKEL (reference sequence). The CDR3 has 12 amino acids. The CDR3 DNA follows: TGTGCCAGCAGTTTCCCGGGCGAGCCCCAGCATTTT. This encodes CASSFPGEPQHF.